This T cell receptor (beta chain) was captured in a study of tumor and adjacent non-tumor tissue in lung cancer (dated by TCRdb to 2016 to 2019). Regarding the research as a whole: The cohort included more than nine adenocarcinoma, 2 squamous cell carcinoma and 1 small cell lung cancer patients. Ages among the approximately 15 patients ranged from about 30 to 85 years, there were about ten men and 5 women, and disease was at TNM stage I to III. TCRbeta CDR3 sequencing was performed on under 35 paired specimens, with one tumor sample and one normal lung sample collected per patient. The study compared bulk TCRbeta repertoires from lung tumor tissue and matched distant non-tumor lung tissue of around 14 lung cancer patients. Sequencing produced 125,075,908 productive TCRbeta reads in total, an average of about 4 million reads per sample.

Bulk unsorted tissue served as the source for RNA extraction, and RNA quality was assessed using a NanoDrop ND-1000 and an Agilent 2100. Normal lung samples were distant non-tumor tissue taken more than 3 cm from the tumor edge. Newly diagnosed lung cancer patients without prior chemotherapy who had been admitted for thoracic surgery in China between August and November 2014 were enrolled as donors. Anyone who had undergone radiotherapy or chemotherapy before, or who had another cancer at the same time, was left out of the study. Surgical tissue pieces of roughly 1-2.2 cm3 were preserved in RNAlater solution and stored at -80 °C until use. Comment on this clonotype: Its antigen has not been determined. Lacking the conserved final phenylalanine or tryptophan, this CDR3 likely reflects a read error.

CDR1 and CDR2 were assigned from the germline V gene as ENHRY and SYGVKD. The CDR3 adds up to 15 amino acids, both ends counted. The read is trimmed to its CDR3 DNA, 45 bases read in frame from base 1. For this chain, trimming is 3 bases at the V end and 3 bases at the J end, and the number of junction bases without a gene match is 1. The library relied on multiplex PCR. The sample was run on an Illumina HiSeq 2500. Following protocols modified from ARM-PCR, the researchers constructed TCRbeta libraries through three rounds of nested PCR with primers (Table S4). PCR products of 200-500 bp were gel-excised and purified with the QIAquick gel extraction kit before sequencing. In the source study's methods: Trimmomatic was used to clean the reads, FLASH was used to merge the reads into complete CDR3 sequences, and MiTCR was used to assign the reads to V(D)J germline segments. Clonal diversity was computed as the inverse Simpson's index with VDJtools. Productive reads were defined as in-frame sequences without a premature stop codon. The public reads were run again by TCRdb, first through fastp at Q25 and then through MiXCR, and only productive beta chains were kept. Records with the same CDR3 protein are collapsed into one entry carrying the most frequent genes and DNA. TCRdb assigned the V and J calls; the authors' analysis was not used. Counted in this sample were some 51,000 distinct CDR3 sequences; 55% to 65% of them appeared once. The ten biggest clones cover around 30% of the sample.

General findings and caveats noted by the study authors: The methods do not name the sequencing platform or mention unique molecular identifiers. Only about 15 patients were in the cohort, and the authors stated that larger samples and more detailed clinical data are needed. Peripheral blood was not sequenced, so blood TCRbeta repertoires were not examined in the lung cancer patients of the study. TCR diversity was significantly higher in younger patients, and greater tumor TCR diversity was associated with shorter overall survival and shorter disease-free survival. The top 100 clones accounted for a significantly larger cumulative portion of the repertoire in normal lung than in tumor tissue. Significantly higher TCR diversity (inverse Simpson) was observed in tumor tissue than in normal lung tissue (roughly 390 vs 170, P = 0.0075, Mann-Whitney U test).

Material for sequencing was distant non-tumor lung tissue. The TCR comes from a woman in her sixties or seventies with non-small cell lung cancer. The chain links TRBV10-3 with TRBJ2-7; 14 bases in the junction line up with TRBD2. CDR3 sequence: CAISEGTSGGYEQYL. The DNA is TGTGCCATCAGTGAAGGGACTAGCGGGGGCTACGAGCAGTACCTC.